This T cell receptor beta chain was captured in a study of shared clonotypes between healthy human individuals. At the level of the study: A couple of women and three men aged 18 to 49 served as donors.

The authors loaded about 0.2 ug DNA, 30,000 to 35,000 T cell genomes, into sorted-subset replicate PCRs. The repertoire was sequenced with immunoSEQ multiplex PCR; TCRdb's copy has only in-frame clones and lacks some. The sample consists of hundreds of thousands of clones, approximately 74% of them appearing once. The CDR3 loop spans 18 amino acids. From germline, CDR1 is SNHLY and CDR2 FYNNEI. The junction had 11 bases not matched to a gene; V was cut back by 2 bases and J by 0 bases. The TCR comes from a woman in her 30s in good health. The sequenced material came from memory CD4+ T cells sorted from blood. The subset is: CD45RA-negative fraction. The J gene is TRBJ2-3, the V gene TRBV2; 7 bases align to TRBD2. The chain's CDR3 is CASSESGARGWSTDTQYF. CDR3 coding DNA: TGTGCCAGCAGTGAAAGCGGGGCTAGAGGGTGGAGCACAGATACGCAGTATTTT.